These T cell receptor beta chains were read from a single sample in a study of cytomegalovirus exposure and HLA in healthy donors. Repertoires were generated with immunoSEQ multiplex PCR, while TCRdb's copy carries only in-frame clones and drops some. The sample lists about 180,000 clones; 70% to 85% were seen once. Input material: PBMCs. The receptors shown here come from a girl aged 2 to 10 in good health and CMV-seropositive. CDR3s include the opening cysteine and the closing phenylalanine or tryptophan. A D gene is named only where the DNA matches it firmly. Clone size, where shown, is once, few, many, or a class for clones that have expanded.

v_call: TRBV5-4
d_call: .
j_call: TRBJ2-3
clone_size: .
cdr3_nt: TGTGCCAGCAGCTCCCCGCGAACAGATACGCAGTATTTT
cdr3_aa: CASSSPRTDTQYF

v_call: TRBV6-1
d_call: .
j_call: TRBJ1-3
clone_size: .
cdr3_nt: TGTGCCAGCAGTGGGGAACGGCCTCTGGGGGACAACTCTGGAAACACCATATATTTT
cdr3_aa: CASSGERPLGDNSGNTIYF

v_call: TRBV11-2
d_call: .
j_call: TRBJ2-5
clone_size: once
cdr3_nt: TGTGCCAGCAGCTTAACACTAGCTGCTCCCCAGTACTTC
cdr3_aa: CASSLTLAAPQYF

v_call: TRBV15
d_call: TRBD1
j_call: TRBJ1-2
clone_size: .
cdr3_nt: TGTGCCACCAGCAGTAGCGGGGAGGGGGCTTCGGGCTATGGCTACACCTTC
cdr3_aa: CATSSSGEGASGYGYTF

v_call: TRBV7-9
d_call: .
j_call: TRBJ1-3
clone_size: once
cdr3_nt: TGTGCCAGCAGCTCTCGGAGCTCTGGAAACACCATATATTTT
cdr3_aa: CASSSRSSGNTIYF

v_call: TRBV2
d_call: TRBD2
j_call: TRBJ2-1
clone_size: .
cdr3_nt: TGTGCCAGCAGGTATAGCGGGATGGCCTACAATGAGCAGTTCTTC
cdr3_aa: CASRYSGMAYNEQFF

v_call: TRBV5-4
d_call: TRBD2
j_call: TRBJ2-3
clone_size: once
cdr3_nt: TGTGCCACCCGTTTTAGCGGGAGGGCGGCAGATACGCAGTATTTT
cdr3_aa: CATRFSGRAADTQYF

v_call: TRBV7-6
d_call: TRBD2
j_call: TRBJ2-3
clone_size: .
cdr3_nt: TGTGCCAGCAGCGCCATGTTAGCGGGGGGGGGCCCAGATACGCAGTATTTT
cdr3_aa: CASSAMLAGGGPDTQYF

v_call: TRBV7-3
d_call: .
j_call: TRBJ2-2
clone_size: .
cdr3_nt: TGTGCCAGCAGCCTCCGGCGGAGGGCGACCGGGGAGCTGTTTTTT
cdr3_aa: CASSLRRRATGELFF

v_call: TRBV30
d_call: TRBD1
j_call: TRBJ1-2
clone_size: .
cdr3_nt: TGTGCCTCGCCCGGGACAGGTGGCTACACCTTC
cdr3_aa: CASPGTGGYTF

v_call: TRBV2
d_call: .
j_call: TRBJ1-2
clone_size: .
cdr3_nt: TGTGCCAGCAGTCGGGGGGGGCAGCTTCGTAACTATGGCTACACCTTC
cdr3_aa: CASSRGGQLRNYGYTF

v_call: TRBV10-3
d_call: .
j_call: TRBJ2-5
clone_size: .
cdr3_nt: TGTGCCATCAGTGATTCGGAGACCCAGTACTTC
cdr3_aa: CAISDSETQYF

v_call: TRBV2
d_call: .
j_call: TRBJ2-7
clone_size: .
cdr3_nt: TGTGCCAGCAATGGACGTCCCCGGGGGAACGAGCAGTACTTC
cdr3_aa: CASNGRPRGNEQYF

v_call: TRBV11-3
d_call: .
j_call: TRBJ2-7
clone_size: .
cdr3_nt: TGTGCCAGCAGCTTAGTTCGGGACTCCTACGAGCAGTACTTC
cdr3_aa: CASSLVRDSYEQYF

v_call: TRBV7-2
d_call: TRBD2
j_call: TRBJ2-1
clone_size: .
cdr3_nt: TGTGCCAGCAGCCTTAGCGGGAGGTCCTACAATGAGCAGTTCTTC
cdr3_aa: CASSLSGRSYNEQFF

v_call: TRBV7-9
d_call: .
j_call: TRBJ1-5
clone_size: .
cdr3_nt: TGTGCCAGCAGCCCCGTAGGGGAAGGATATCAGCCCCAGCATTTT
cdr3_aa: CASSPVGEGYQPQHF

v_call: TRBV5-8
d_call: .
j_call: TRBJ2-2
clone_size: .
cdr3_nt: TGTGCCAGCAGCACCGGGACACTGAACACCGGGGAGCTGTTTTTT
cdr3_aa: CASSTGTLNTGELFF

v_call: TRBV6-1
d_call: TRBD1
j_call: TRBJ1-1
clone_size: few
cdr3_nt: TGTGCCAGCAGTGAATACAGGGGGCATGTTGGCACTGAAGCTTTCTTT
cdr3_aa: CASSEYRGHVGTEAFF

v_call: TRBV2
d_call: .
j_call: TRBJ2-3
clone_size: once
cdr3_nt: TGTGCCACAAGGACAATCACAGATACGCAGTATTTT
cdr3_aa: CATRTITDTQYF

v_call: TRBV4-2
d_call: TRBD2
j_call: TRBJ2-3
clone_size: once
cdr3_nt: TGTGCCAGCAGCCAAGATCTGTCTTACTGGGCTAGCGGACGCACAGATACGCAGTATTTT
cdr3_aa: CASSQDLSYWASGRTDTQYF

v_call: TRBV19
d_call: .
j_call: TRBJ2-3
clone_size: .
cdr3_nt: TGTGCCAGTAGTGGAACGGGGGATACGCAGTATTTT
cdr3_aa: CASSGTGDTQYF

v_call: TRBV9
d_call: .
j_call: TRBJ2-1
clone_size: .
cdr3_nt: TGTGCCAGCAGCGTCACTTACGTCAATGAGCAGTTCTTC
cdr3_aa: CASSVTYVNEQFF

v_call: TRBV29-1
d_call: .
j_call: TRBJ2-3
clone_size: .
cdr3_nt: TGCAGCGTAGTAGGTTCAGGGGCGCAGTATTTT
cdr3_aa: CSVVGSGAQYF

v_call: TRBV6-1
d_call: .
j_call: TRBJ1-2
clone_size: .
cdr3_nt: TGTGCCAGCAGTGACGATAACTTTGGCTACACCTTC
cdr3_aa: CASSDDNFGYTF

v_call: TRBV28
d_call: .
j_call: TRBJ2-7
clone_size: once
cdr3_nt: TGTGCCAGCAGTTCGCCAACTCCATACGAGCAGTACTTC
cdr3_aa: CASSSPTPYEQYF

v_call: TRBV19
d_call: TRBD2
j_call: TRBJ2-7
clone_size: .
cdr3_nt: TGTGCCAGTAGTAGTGGTCCAGCGGGAGTATACGAGCAGTACTTC
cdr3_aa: CASSSGPAGVYEQYF

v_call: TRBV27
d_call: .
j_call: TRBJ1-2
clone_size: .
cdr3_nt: TGTGCCAGCAGGGAGCTCGGGGATACCTGTGGCTACACCTTC
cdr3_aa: CASRELGDTCGYTF

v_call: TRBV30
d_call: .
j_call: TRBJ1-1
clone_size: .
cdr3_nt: TGTGCCTGGAGTAGAGATATGAACACTGAAGCTTTCTTT
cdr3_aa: CAWSRDMNTEAFF

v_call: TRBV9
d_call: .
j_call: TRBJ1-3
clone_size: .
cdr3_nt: TGTGCCAGCAGTGAAGGGGCGGTTTCTGGAAACACCATATATTTT
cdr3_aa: CASSEGAVSGNTIYF

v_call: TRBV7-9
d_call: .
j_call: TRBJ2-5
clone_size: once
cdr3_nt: TGTGCCAGCAGCTTAGTGGGCTCTCGGCAAGAGACCCAGTACTTC
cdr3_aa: CASSLVGSRQETQYF

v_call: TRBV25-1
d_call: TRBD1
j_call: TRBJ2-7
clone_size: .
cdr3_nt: TGTGCCAGCAGTGGTCCCCTCGGACAGGCCGTTTCCTACGAGCAGTACTTC
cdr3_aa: CASSGPLGQAVSYEQYF